This entry concerns a single TCR beta chain. In the authors' methods: Amplification from reference gene primers served as the basis for estimated nucleated cell counts. TCRdb's copy holds only in-frame clones and misses some; the assay was immunoSEQ multiplex PCR. The DNA was the basis for D and trimming; V, J and clone size are from that table. The sample includes some 100,000 clones, approximately 89% of them seen just once. The sample originates from a study of blood T cell repertoires in COVID-19. On the study more broadly: There were acute and convalescent COVID-19 samples, and they came from the United States, Italy and Spain. From T cells, B-cell-depleted T cells, or PBMCs came the material, which was cDNA or gDNA.

The CDR3 has 16 amino acids. Looked up from germline, CDR1 is LNHDA and CDR2 is SQIVND (reference sequence). Trimming took off 2 bases at V and 1 base at J, with 11 bases between the two ends. The sample was peripheral blood. The TCR originated in a man between 45 and 60 years old with acute or convalescent COVID-19. The chain has TRBV19 and TRBJ2-2, with D perhaps TRBD2 (6 bases). CDR3 nucleotide sequence: TGTGCCAGTAGTATACAGGGCGGGATGAACACCGGGGAGCTGTTTTTT. Translated: CASSIQGGMNTGELFF.